This T cell receptor (beta chain) was documented in a study of a mutant IDH1 vaccine in newly diagnosed glioma (dated by TCRdb to about 2021). Study-level background: Of the approximately 35 treated patients, about 62% were male and about 40% were female, and the mean age was around 40 years. Prior to enrollment, patients had been given standard therapy consisting of radiotherapy alone, temozolomide alone, or radiochemotherapy with temozolomide, with the combination given to most patients. Longitudinal TCRB deep sequencing was performed for roughly 24 treated patients wherever samples were available for exploratory analyses. Peripheral blood was collected at six visits: V03 (baseline), V05, V07, V10, V12 and V13.

Beyond this particular receptor, the publication reports: Immune responses induced by the vaccine were seen in roughly 95% of patients across multiple MHC alleles. According to the authors, sample limitations meant that analyses of patient blood samples could not be reproduced. Pseudoprogression seemed to be unrelated to changes in the top peripheral T cell clonotypes found by TCRB sequencing. Selection of PBMC samples for TCRB deep sequencing was based on availability.

In the case of this clone: Its specific antigen is unknown. No much larger clonotype is one base removed from it; base qualities were not supplied.

The protocol used for the library was the immunoSEQ multiplex PCR assay. Rearranged TCR beta chain sequences were amplified with the hsTCRB Kit following the manufacturer's protocol. Sequencing of TCRB libraries was carried out on an Illumina MiSeq. As for how the authors treated the data: Demultiplexing, trimming and gene mapping were performed with the kit vendor's proprietary platform. This immuneACCESS table, as held by TCRdb, lists in-frame sequences with V and J called but not all clones. Of the missing ones, under half trace to an unresolved V gene in checked studies; the others have no known cause. The V and J calls and clone size were taken over from that table, and D and trimming were inferred from the DNA. This sample is represented by roughly 70,000 clones; about 86% of them were singletons. The ten most abundant clones make up over 4% of the sample. Reading the label with the study, this specimen's time point is: baseline, week 1 (first vaccination visit). Per the publication, the treatment or condition label means: pre-vaccination baseline after standard-of-care therapy. The donors had newly diagnosed IDH1-mutant astrocytomas of WHO grade 3 or 4 that showed loss of nuclear ATRX. The samples were drawn from NOA16, a multicentre, single-arm, open-label phase I trial in Germany that tested a mutant IDH1 peptide vaccine in humans for the first time. For immunogenicity testing, the blood drawn at visit V03 was used as the baseline sample. The DNeasy Blood and Tissue Kit was used to extract genomic DNA from EDTA blood for TCRB sequencing.

The cysteine opens and the phenylalanine closes a CDR3 of 13 amino acids. CDR3 DNA only is kept here, 39 bases in frame from base 1. The germline V gene gives CDR1 as MGHDK and CDR2 as SYGVNS. Trimming at the junction amounts to 6 bases on V and 1 base on J, and the germline ends lie 10 bases apart. The sequenced sample was peripheral blood mononuclear cells (PBMCs), obtained from a glioma patient treated with radiotherapy, temozolomide or both. The V and J segments used are TRBV25-1 and TRBJ2-7; a tentative D call is TRBD1 (6 bases match). The TCR was taken from a woman aged 18 to 35 with glioma. Some clones in this sample may be carry-over from other donors' samples. For the CDR3, the sequence is CASSRGQSYEQYF. The DNA reads as follows: TGTGCCAGCAGCAGGGGACAATCCTACGAGCAGTACTTC.